Listed here are 3 T cell receptor beta chains from one sample, sequenced in a study of cytomegalovirus exposure and HLA in healthy donors. PCR employed 60 Vbeta and 13 Jbeta primers. The data were produced by immunoSEQ multiplex PCR, yet TCRdb's version contains in-frame clones alone and is incomplete. This table has about 110,000 clones, 75% to 85% appearing once. Sequencing was performed on PBMCs. The receptors stem from a man aged 50 to 60 in good health and CMV-seronegative.

The genes are TRBV7-6 and TRBJ2-2; tentative D call: TRBD2 (5 bases). Germline V gene sequence: CDR1 SGHVS, CDR2 FNYEAQ. V was clipped by 5 bases and J by 1 base, with 11 bases between them. The CDR3 loop spans 15 amino acids. The DNA of the CDR3 is TGTGCCAGCAGCCCCGGGATCGGGAACACCGGGGAGCTGTTTTTT. Its translation: CASSPGIGNTGELFF.

The chain is built from TRBV7-8 and TRBJ1-1; 8 bases match TRBD1. J was trimmed by 3 bases and V by 4 bases; bases with no gene match: 13. Germline values: CDR1 SGHVS, CDR2 FQNEAQ. The CDR3 length is 17 residues. CDR3 sequence reads: CASSSLGRGREDTEAFF. DNA of the CDR3: TGTGCCAGCAGCTCCTTAGGCAGGGGGCGTGAGGACACTGAAGCTTTCTTT.

This clone was picked up one time. This chain connects TRBV13 to TRBJ2-2; TRBD2 might be the D (5 bases). CDR1 and CDR2 from the germline V gene are PRHDT and FYEKMQ (reference sequence). Deletions cut 1 base from V and 7 bases from J, with 7 bases between. CDR3 length equals 13 residues. CDR3 amino acids: CASSLVRGGELFF. CDR3 in DNA: TGTGCCAGCAGCTTAGTTCGGGGCGGGGAGCTGTTTTTT.